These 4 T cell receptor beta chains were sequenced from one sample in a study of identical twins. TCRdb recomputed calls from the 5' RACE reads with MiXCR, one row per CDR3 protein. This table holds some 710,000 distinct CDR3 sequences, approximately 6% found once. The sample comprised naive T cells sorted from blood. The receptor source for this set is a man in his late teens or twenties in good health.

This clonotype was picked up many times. The CDR3 reads CASSPDLQNEQFF. CDR3 nucleotides: TGCGCCAGCAGCCCCGATCTTCAAAATGAGCAGTTCTTC. This chain joins TRBV5-1 and TRBJ2-1, with D hard to call. In germline, CDR1 is SGHRS, CDR2 YFSETQ. The germline V and J ends were trimmed by 4 bases and 7 bases, with 12 bases remaining between them. This CDR3 contains 13 residues.

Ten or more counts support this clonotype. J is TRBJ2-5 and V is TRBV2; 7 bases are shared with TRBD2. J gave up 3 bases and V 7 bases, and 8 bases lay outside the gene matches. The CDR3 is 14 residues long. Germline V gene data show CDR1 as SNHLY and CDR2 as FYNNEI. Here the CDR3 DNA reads TGTGCCAGCACTTCGAGACTAGCAAAAGAGACCCAGTACTTC. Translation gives CASTSRLAKETQYF. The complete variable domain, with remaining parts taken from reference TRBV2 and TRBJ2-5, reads EPEVTQTPSHQVTQMGQEVILRCVPISNHLYFYWYRQILGQKVEFLVSFYNNEISEKSEIFDDQFSVERPDGSNFTLKIRSTKLEDSAMYFCASTSRLAKETQYFGPGTRLLVL.

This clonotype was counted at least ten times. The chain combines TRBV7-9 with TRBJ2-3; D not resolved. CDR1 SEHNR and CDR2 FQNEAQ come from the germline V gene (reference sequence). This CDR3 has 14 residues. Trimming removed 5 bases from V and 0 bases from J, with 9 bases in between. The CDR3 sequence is CASSRYLSTDTQYF. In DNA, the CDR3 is TGTGCCAGCAGCCGTTATTTGAGCACAGATACGCAGTATTTT.

The CDR3 loop is CATRVTGNPTDTQYF. The CDR3 DNA reads as TGTGCCACTAGAGTCACGGGGAACCCCACAGATACGCAGTATTTT. The rearrangement joins TRBV5-5 to TRBJ2-3; tentative D call: TRBD2 (5 bases). CDR1 SGHKS and CDR2 YYEKEE come from the germline V gene (reference sequence). This CDR3 comprises 15 residues. Deletions cut 9 bases from V and 2 bases from J, with 19 bases between.